This T cell receptor beta chain was recorded in a study of CD8 T cells in Susac syndrome. cDNA came from approximately 0.5 to 1 ug RNA primed by random hexamers. A single record per CDR3 protein comes from TCRdb applying MiXCR to the immunoSEQ multiplex PCR reads. The sample has 400,000 to 550,000 distinct CDR3 sequences; approximately 85% are singletons. The multiple sclerosis control group consisted of treatment-naive patients whose relapsing-remitting disease, which was either stable or active, fulfilled revised McDonald criteria. This receptor was obtained from a human donor with multiple sclerosis. The sequenced material came from CD8+ T cells from PBMCs.

CDR3 in DNA: TGTGCCAGCAGTGAAACTAGCGGGAGGACCCCATCCGGGGAGCTGTTTTTT. Protein product: CASSETSGRTPSGELFF. The V and J genes are TRBV2 and TRBJ2-2; TRBD2 matches at 12 bases. The germline V gene has CDR1 SNHLY and CDR2 FYNNEI. This CDR3 region has 17 residues. The trim removed 2 bases at V and 6 bases at J, leaving 7 bases unmatched.